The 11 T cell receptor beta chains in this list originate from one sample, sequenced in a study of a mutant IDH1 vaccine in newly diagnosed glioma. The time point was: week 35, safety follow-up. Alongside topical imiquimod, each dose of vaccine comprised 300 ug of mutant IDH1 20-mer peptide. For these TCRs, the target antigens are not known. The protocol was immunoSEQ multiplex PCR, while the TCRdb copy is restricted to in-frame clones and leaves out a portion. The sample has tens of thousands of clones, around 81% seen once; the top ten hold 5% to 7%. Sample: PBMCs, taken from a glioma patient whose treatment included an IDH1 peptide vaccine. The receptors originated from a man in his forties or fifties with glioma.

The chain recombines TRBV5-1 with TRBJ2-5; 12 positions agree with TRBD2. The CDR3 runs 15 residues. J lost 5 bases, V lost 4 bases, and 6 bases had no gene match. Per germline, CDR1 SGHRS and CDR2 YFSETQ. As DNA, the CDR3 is TGCGCCAGCAGCATGGGGACTAGCGGGCACGAGACCCAGTACTTC. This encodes CASSMGTSGHETQYF.

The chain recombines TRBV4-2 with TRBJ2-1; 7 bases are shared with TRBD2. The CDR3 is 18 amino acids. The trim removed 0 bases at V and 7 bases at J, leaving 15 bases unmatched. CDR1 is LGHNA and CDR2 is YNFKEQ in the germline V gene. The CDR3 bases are TGTGCCAGCAGCCAAGAGATGGTAGGCGGGAGACAAGGGAATGAGCAGTTCTTC. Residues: CASSQEMVGGRQGNEQFF.

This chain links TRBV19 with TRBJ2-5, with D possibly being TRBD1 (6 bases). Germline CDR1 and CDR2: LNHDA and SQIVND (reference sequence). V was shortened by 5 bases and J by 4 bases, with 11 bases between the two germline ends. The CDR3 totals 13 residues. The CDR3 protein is CASSWQGPETQYF. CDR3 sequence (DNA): TGTGCCAGTAGTTGGCAGGGGCCAGAGACCCAGTACTTC.

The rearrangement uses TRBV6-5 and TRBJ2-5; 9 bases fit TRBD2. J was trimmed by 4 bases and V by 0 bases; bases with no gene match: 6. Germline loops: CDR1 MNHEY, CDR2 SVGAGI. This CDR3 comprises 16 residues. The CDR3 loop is CASSYSRRAGGETQYF. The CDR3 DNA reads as TGTGCCAGCAGTTACTCGAGAAGAGCGGGAGGAGAGACCCAGTACTTC.

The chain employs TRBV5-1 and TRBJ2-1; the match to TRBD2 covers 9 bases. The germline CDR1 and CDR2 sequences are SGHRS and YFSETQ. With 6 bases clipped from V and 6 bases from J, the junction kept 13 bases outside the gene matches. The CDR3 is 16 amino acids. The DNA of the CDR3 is TGCGCCAGCACCATCCCGGCTAGCGGGGCGGTCAATGAGCAGTTCTTC. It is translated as CASTIPASGAVNEQFF.

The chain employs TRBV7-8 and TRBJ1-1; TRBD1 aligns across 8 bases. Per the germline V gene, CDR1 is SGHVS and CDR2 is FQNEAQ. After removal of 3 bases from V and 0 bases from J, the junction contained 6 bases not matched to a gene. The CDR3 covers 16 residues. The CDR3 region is CASSLRTGRLNTEAFF. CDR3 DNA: TGTGCCAGCAGCTTGAGGACAGGGCGCCTGAACACTGAAGCTTTCTTT.

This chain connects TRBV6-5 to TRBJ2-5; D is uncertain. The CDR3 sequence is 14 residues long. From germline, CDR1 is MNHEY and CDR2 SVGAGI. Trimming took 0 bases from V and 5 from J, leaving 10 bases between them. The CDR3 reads CASSYSRFRETQYF. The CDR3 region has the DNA TGTGCCAGCAGTTACTCGAGGTTTCGGGAGACCCAGTACTTC.

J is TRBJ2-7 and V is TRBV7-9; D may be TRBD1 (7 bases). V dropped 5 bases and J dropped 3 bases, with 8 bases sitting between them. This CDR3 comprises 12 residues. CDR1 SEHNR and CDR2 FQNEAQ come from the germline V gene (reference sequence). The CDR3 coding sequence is TGTGCCAGCAGCCAGGGGGGCTACGAGCAGTACTTC. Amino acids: CASSQGGYEQYF.

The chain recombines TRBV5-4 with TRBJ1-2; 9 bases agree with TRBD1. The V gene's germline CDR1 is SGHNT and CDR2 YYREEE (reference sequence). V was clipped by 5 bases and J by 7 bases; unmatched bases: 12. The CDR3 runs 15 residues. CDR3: CASRPGQGFIGGYTF. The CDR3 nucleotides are TGTGCCAGCAGACCGGGACAGGGTTTTATTGGTGGCTACACCTTC. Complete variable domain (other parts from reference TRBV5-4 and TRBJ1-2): ETGVTQSPTHLIKTRGQQVTLRCSSQSGHNTVSWYQQALGQGPQFIFQYYREEENGRGNFPPRFSGLQFPNYSSELNVNALELDDSALYLCASRPGQGFIGGYTFGSGTRLTVV.

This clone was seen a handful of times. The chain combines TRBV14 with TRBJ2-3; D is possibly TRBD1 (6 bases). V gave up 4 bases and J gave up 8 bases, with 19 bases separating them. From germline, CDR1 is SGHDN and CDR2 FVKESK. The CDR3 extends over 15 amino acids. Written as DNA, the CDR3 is TGTGCCAGCAGCCTTCCCGGACAGAGCTGGATTACGCAGTATTTT. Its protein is CASSLPGQSWITQYF.

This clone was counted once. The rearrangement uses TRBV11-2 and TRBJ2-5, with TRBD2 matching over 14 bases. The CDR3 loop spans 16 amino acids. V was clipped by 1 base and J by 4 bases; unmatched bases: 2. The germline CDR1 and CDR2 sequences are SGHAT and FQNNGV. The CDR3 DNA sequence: TGTGCCAGCAGCTTAGGGACTAGCGGGAGGCTAGAGACCCAGTACTTC. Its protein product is CASSLGTSGRLETQYF.